The clone carrying this T cell receptor beta chain was found a few times. The antigen remains undetermined. Before any sequencing was done, the ViraFEST assay used viral peptide pools to expand antigen-specific CD4+ T cells. Following an approximately ten-day culture, CD4+ T cells were purified. The cohort was immunized with two doses of either the BNT162b2 or mRNA-1273 vaccine. Nucleocapsid antibodies were negative in the vaccine recipients, who had never had SARS-CoV-2 infection. Cells had half their medium changed to IL-2 medium on days 3 and 7. Assay used: immunoSEQ multiplex PCR; TCRdb lists only in-frame clones, some missing. The data show tens of thousands of clones, 75% to 90% seen once. Germline CDR1 reads MNHNS; CDR2 reads SASEGT. The CDR3 has 14 residues. Trimming removed 1 base from V and 12 bases from J, with 16 bases in between. These data are taken from a study of vaccination effects on CD4 cells after COVID-19. About the study: Post-vaccine specimens were collected at a median of 72 days following the second dose.

Overall study findings and caveats: Marked clonal contraction was seen in infection- and vaccine-induced clones late after vaccination.

This receptor was identified in a human donor who received a COVID-19 vaccine. Some clones in this sample may be carry-over from other donors' samples. Sample: CD4+ T cells from PBMCs cultured with SARS-CoV-2 spike peptides, taken after COVID-19 vaccination. The chain employs TRBV6-1 and TRBJ1-5; D is possibly TRBD1 (6 bases). CDR3 residues: CASSEGVAGAVQHF. In DNA form, the CDR3 reads TGTGCCAGCAGTGAAGGCGTTGCGGGGGCCGTCCAGCATTTT.